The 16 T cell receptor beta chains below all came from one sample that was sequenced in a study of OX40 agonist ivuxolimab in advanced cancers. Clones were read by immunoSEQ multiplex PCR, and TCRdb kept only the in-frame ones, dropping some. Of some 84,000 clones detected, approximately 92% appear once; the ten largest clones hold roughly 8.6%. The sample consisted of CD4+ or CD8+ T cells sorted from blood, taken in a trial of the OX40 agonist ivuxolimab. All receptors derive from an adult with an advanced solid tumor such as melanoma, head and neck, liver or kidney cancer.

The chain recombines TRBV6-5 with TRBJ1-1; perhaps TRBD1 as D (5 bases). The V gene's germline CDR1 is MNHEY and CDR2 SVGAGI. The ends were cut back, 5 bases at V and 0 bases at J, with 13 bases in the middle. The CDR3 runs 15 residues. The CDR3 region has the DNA TGTGCCAGCAGTCCCGTGGGACCCGTGAACACTGAAGCTTTCTTT. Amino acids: CASSPVGPVNTEAFF.

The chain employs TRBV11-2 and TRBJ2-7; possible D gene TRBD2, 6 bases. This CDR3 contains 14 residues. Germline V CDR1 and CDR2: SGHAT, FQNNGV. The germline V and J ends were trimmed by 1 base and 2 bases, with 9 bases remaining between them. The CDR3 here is CASSLGGEPYEQYF. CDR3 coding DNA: TGTGCCAGCAGCTTAGGCGGGGAGCCCTACGAGCAGTACTTC.

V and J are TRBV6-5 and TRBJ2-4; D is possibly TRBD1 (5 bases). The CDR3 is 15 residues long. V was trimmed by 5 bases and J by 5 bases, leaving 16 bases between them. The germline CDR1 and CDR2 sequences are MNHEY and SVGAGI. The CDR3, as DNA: TGTGCCAGCAGTCCCATAGGCATAGGGGAAAACATTCAGTACTTC. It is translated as CASSPIGIGENIQYF.

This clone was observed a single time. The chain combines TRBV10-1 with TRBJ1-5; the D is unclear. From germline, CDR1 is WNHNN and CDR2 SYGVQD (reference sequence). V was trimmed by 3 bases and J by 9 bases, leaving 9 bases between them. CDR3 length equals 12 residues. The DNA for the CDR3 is TGCGCCAGCAGTGACCCCGGGAGGCCCCAGCATTTT. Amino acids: CASSDPGRPQHF.

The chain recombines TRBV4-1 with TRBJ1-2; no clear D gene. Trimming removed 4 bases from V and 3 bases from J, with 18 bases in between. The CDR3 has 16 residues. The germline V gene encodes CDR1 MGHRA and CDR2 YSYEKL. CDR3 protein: CASSLVGSHGDYGYTF. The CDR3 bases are TGCGCCAGCAGCCTCGTGGGCAGCCACGGTGACTATGGCTACACCTTC.

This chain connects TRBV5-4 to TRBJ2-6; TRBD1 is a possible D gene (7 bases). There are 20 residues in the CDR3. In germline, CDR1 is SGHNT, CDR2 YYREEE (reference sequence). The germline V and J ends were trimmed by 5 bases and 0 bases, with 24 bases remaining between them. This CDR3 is CASSLGGRDSYRSGANVLTF. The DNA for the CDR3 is TGTGCCAGCAGTCTGGGGGGACGGGACAGCTACCGCTCTGGGGCCAACGTCCTGACTTTC.

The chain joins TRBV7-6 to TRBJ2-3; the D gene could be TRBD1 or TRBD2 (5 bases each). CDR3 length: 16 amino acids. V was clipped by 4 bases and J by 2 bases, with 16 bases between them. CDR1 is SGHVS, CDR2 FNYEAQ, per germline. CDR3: CASSWDRDGFTDTQYF. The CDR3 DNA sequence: TGTGCCAGCAGCTGGGACCGGGACGGGTTCACAGATACGCAGTATTTT.

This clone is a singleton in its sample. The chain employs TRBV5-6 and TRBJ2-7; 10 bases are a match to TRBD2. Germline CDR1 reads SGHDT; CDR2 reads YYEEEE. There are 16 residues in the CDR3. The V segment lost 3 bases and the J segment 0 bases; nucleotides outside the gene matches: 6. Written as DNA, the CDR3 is TGTGCCAGCAGCTACGGACTAGCGGAGAGCTCCTACGAGCAGTACTTC. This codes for CASSYGLAESSYEQYF. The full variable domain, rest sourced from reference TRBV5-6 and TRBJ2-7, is DAGVTQSPTHLIKTRGQQVTLRCSPKSGHDTVSWYQQALGQGPQFIFQYYEEEERQRGNFPDRFSGHQFPNYSSELNVNALLLGDSALYLCASSYGLAESSYEQYFGPGTRLTVT.

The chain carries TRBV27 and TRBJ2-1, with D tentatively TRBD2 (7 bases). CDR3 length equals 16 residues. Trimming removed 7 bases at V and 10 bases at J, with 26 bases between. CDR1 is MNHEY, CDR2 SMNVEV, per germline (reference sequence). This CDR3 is CASIHLGGANPSEQFF. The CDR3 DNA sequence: TGTGCCAGCATTCATCTAGGGGGGGCCAACCCATCCGAGCAGTTCTTC.

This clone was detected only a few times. CDR3 in amino acids: CASSIGPWGYAKNTEAFF. CDR3 in DNA: TGTGCCAGTAGTATAGGGCCATGGGGTTATGCTAAGAACACTGAAGCTTTCTTT. The chain combines TRBV19 with TRBJ1-1; D gene ambiguous. Germline loops: CDR1 LNHDA, CDR2 SQIVND (reference sequence). The CDR3 has 18 amino acids. Trimming pared 1 base from V and 1 base from J, leaving 19 bases between.

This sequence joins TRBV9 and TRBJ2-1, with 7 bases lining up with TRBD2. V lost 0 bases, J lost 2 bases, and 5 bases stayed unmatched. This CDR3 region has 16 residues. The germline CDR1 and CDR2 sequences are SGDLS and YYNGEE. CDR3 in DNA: TGTGCCAGCAGCGTAGTGGCGGGGGAGCCCTACAATGAGCAGTTCTTC. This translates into CASSVVAGEPYNEQFF.

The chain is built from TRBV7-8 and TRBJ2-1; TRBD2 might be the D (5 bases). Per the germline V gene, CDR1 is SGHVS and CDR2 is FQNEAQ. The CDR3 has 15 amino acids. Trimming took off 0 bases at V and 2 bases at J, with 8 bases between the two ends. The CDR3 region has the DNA TGTGCCAGCAGCTTAGCCAGAGGGACCTACAATGAGCAGTTCTTC. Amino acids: CASSLARGTYNEQFF.

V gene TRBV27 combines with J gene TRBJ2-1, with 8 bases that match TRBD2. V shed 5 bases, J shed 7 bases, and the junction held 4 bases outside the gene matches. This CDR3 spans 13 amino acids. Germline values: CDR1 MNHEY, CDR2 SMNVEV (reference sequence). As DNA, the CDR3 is TGTGCCAGCAGTCTCGGGGGGGTAAATGAGCAGTTCTTC. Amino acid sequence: CASSLGGVNEQFF.

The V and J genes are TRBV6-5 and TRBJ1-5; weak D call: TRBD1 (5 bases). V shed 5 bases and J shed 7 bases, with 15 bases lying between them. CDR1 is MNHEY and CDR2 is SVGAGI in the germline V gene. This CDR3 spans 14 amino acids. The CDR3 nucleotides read TGTGCCAGCAGTGAATCAGGGTTGAGGCAGCCCCAGCATTTT. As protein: CASSESGLRQPQHF.

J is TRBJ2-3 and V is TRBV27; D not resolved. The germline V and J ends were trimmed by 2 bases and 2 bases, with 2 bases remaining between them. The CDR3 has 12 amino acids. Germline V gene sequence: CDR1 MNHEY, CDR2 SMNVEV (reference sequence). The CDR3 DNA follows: TGTGCCAGCAGTTTAACCACAGATACGCAGTATTTT. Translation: CASSLTTDTQYF.

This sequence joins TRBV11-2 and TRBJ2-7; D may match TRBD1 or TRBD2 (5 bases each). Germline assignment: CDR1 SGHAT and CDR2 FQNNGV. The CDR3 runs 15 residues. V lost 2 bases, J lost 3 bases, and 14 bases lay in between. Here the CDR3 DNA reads TGTGCCAGCAGCTTAAGCCGGGACCCACACTACGAGCAGTACTTC. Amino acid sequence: CASSLSRDPHYEQYF.